This T cell receptor beta chain derives from a study of blood T cell repertoires in COVID-19. The repertoire was sequenced with immunoSEQ multiplex PCR; TCRdb's copy has only in-frame clones and lacks some. The profile shows approximately 300,000 clones, roughly 90% of them singletons. Germline V gene sequence: CDR1 MNHEY, CDR2 SVGAGI. Between the trimmed V and J ends, which lost 9 bases and 2 bases, there was a span of 13 bases. There are 14 residues in the CDR3. The sequence came from a woman in her 30s who had been exposed to COVID-19. The sample consisted of PBMCs or T cells enriched from blood (not recorded which). The chain has TRBV6-5 and TRBJ2-2; D ambiguous. In DNA form, the CDR3 reads TGTGCCAGTGAGCCGATGATAAACACCGGGGAGCTGTTTTTT. Protein: CASEPMINTGELFF.